Below are 6 T cell receptor beta chains sequenced from a single sample in a study of CD8+CD57+ T cells in acquired aplastic anemia. It was genomic DNA that served as the template for profiling TCR beta VDJ and CDR3. TCRdb reprocessed the reads via MiXCR and lists one record per CDR3 protein. The sample includes 200,000 to 250,000 distinct CDR3 sequences, around three fifths of them seen just once. By flow cytometry, patients selected for sequencing had shown an expansion of CD8+CD57+ cells. The sequenced sample consisted of sorted CD4+, CD8+, or CD8+CD57+ T cells (not recorded which) from PBMCs. The source is a human donor with aplastic anemia.

This clonotype came up a few times. This chain links TRBV28 with TRBJ2-4; possibly TRBD1 or TRBD2 for D (5 bases each). Trimming pared 4 bases from V and 9 bases from J, leaving 22 bases between. CDR1 and CDR2 (germline): MDHEN, SYDVKM. This CDR3 spans 16 amino acids. CDR3 DNA: TGTGCCAGCAGTTCCCCCTGGACGGAAGGTGGGGGCATTCAGTACTTC. The encoded protein is CASSSPWTEGGGIQYF.

The rearrangement links TRBV20-1 to TRBJ2-1; perhaps TRBD2 as D (7 bases). Germline CDR1 reads DFQATT; CDR2 reads SNEGSKA (reference sequence). The CDR3 is 17 residues long. Trimming removed 0 bases at V and 6 bases at J, with 21 bases between. CDR3 protein: CSARDGQGRAPVNEQFF. As DNA, the CDR3 is TGCAGTGCTAGAGATGGCCAGGGGAGGGCACCAGTCAATGAGCAGTTCTTC.

In this sample, this clonotype turned up once. The chain couples TRBV24-1 to TRBJ2-1; D ambiguous. The germline V and J ends were trimmed by 1 base and 8 bases, with 2 bases remaining between them. The germline gives CDR1 KGHDR, CDR2 SFDVKD. The CDR3 consists of 11 residues. The CDR3 loop reads CATSDFDEQFF. The CDR3 coding sequence is TGTGCCACCAGTGATTTTGATGAGCAGTTCTTC.

This chain uses TRBV7-4 with TRBJ2-6; a possible D gene is TRBD2 (7 bases). This CDR3 region has 17 residues. The V end lost 2 bases, the J end lost 4 bases, and 15 bases lay between the germline ends. Germline V lookup: CDR1 SGHVT, CDR2 SQSDAQ. Here the CDR3 reads CASSLRGEGSGANVLTF. The CDR3 nucleotides read TGTGCCAGCAGCTTAAGGGGGGAGGGATCAGGGGCCAACGTCCTGACTTTC.

This sequence joins TRBV24-1 and TRBJ2-3, with a tentative D call TRBD1 (5 bases). Germline-derived CDR1 and CDR2 are KGHDR and SFDVKD. The CDR3 consists of 11 residues. V was clipped by 10 bases and J by 6 bases, with 10 bases between them. For the CDR3, the DNA is TGTGCCACACAGGATAGGGATACGCAGTATTTT. Protein product: CATQDRDTQYF.

The chain employs TRBV12-5 and TRBJ2-3; D is possibly TRBD1 or TRBD2 (5 bases each). The germline V gene has CDR1 LGHNT and CDR2 FRNRAP. The ends were cut back, 1 base at V and 5 bases at J, with 10 bases in the middle. The CDR3 is 14 residues long. The CDR3 DNA reads TGTGCTAGTGGTTTGGCGGGGCAGAGAGATACGCAGTATTTT. Protein: CASGLAGQRDTQYF.